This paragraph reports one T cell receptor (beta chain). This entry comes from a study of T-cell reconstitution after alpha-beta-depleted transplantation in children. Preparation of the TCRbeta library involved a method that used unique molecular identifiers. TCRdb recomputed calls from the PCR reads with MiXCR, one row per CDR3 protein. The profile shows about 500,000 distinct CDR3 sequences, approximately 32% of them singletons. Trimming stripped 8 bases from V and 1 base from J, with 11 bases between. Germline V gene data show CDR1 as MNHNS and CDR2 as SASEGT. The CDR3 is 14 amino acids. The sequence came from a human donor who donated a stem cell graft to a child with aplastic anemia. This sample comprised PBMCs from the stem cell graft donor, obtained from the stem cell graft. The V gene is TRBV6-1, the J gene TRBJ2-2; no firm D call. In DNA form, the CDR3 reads TGTGCCAGCTTCGGGCGGATGAACACCGGGGAGCTGTTTTTT. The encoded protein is CASFGRMNTGELFF.